The 10 T cell receptor beta chains below were found in one sample sequenced in a study of OX40 agonist ivuxolimab in advanced cancers. Sequencing used immunoSEQ multiplex PCR; TCRdb keeps in-frame clones, though not all of them. The sample holds just over 20,000 clones; 76% are singletons and the top ten take roughly 9.8%. The sequencing used CD4+ or CD8+ T cells sorted from blood, collected in a trial of the OX40 agonist ivuxolimab. The source is an adult with an advanced solid tumor such as melanoma, head and neck, liver or kidney cancer.

This clone ranks as medium-sized. This chain uses TRBV6-1 with TRBJ1-5; D possibly corresponds to TRBD1 (5 bases). V shed 6 bases and J shed 4 bases, with 10 bases lying between them. The V gene's germline CDR1 is MNHNS and CDR2 SASEGT. This CDR3 contains 13 residues. The CDR3 DNA reads TGTGCCAGCAGCGGGGCCCTGAATCAGCCCCAGCATTTT. The encoded protein is CASSGALNQPQHF.

The chain joins TRBV30 to TRBJ1-1, with D tentatively TRBD1 (6 bases). V shed 1 base and J shed 4 bases, with 13 bases lying between them. This CDR3 has 14 amino acids. CDR1 is GTSNPN and CDR2 is SVGIG in the germline V gene (reference sequence). CDR3 sequence: CAWSGGTRGTEAFF. CDR3 DNA: TGTGCCTGGAGTGGAGGGACACGGGGCACTGAAGCTTTCTTT.

The chain carries TRBV18 and TRBJ1-3; D is uncertain. This CDR3 spans 14 amino acids. Germline CDR1 KGHSH, CDR2 LQKENI. V was trimmed by 2 bases and J by 0 bases, leaving 5 bases between them. DNA of the CDR3: TGTGCCAGCTCACCAATAGACTCTGGAAACACCATATATTTT. Amino acid sequence: CASSPIDSGNTIYF. Full variable domain (missing parts from reference TRBV18 and TRBJ1-3): NAGVMQNPRHLVRRRGQEARLRCSPMKGHSHVYWYRQLPEEGLKFMVYLQKENIIDESGMPKERFSAEFPKEGPSILRIQQVVRGDSAAYFCASSPIDSGNTIYFGEGSWLTVV.

This clone was picked up one time. The chain links TRBV5-8 to TRBJ1-3; D gene uncertain. Germline loops: CDR1 SGHTS, CDR2 YDEGEE. V lost 6 bases to trimming and J lost 4 bases, with 14 bases between them. The CDR3 consists of 14 residues. The CDR3 sequence is CASTLGGLGNTIYF. CDR3 DNA sequence: TGTGCCAGCACCCTGGGCGGGCTAGGAAACACCATATATTTT. The full variable domain, completed using reference TRBV5-8 and TRBJ1-3, is EAGVTQSPTHLIKTRGQQATLRCSPISGHTSVYWYQQALGLGLQFLLWYDEGEERNRGNFPPRFSGRQFPNYSSELNVNALELEDSALYLCASTLGGLGNTIYFGEGSWLTVV.

The chain links TRBV11-2 to TRBJ1-2; TRBD1 matches 7 bases. This CDR3 has 14 amino acids. Looked up from germline, CDR1 is SGHAT and CDR2 is FQNNGV. The ends lost 2 bases at V and 6 bases at J; junction bases unmatched: 6. The CDR3 loop reads CASSLNKGADGYTF. CDR3 nucleotide sequence: TGTGCCAGCAGCTTAAATAAGGGGGCGGATGGCTACACCTTC. The variable domain in full, completed from reference TRBV11-2 and TRBJ1-2, reads EAGVAQSPRYKIIEKRQSVAFWCNPISGHATLYWYQQILGQGPKLLIQFQNNGVVDDSQLPKDRFSAERLKGVDSTLKIQPAKLEDSAVYLCASSLNKGADGYTFGSGTRLTVV.

The chain couples TRBV2 to TRBJ1-2; D unresolved. V dropped 7 bases and J dropped 2 bases, with 17 bases sitting between them. The germline gives CDR1 SNHLY, CDR2 FYNNEI. CDR3 length: 15 residues. CDR3 coding DNA: TGTGCCAGCACTTGGCCCTCGGCAGCCAACTATGGCTACACCTTC. Amino acids: CASTWPSAANYGYTF. The variable domain in full, with the rest retrieved from reference TRBV2 and TRBJ1-2, is EPEVTQTPSHQVTQMGQEVILRCVPISNHLYFYWYRQILGQKVEFLVSFYNNEISEKSEIFDDQFSVERPDGSNFTLKIRSTKLEDSAMYFCASTWPSAANYGYTFGSGTRLTVV.

The chain links TRBV18 to TRBJ1-1, with D tentatively TRBD1 (5 bases). Trimming removed 6 bases from V and 0 bases from J, with 8 bases in between. There are 13 residues in the CDR3. The germline gives CDR1 KGHSH, CDR2 LQKENI. CDR3: CASSRGMNTEAFF. DNA of the CDR3: TGTGCCAGCTCTCGGGGGATGAACACTGAAGCTTTCTTT.

The genes are TRBV4-1 and TRBJ2-3; 9 nucleotides line up with TRBD1. This CDR3 region has 15 residues. Germline CDR1 reads MGHRA; CDR2 reads YSYEKL. V dropped 6 bases and J dropped 3; count of bases not matched to a gene: 7. Here the CDR3 reads CASSNPGQGTDTQYF. The CDR3 DNA follows: TGCGCCAGCAGTAATCCGGGACAGGGTACAGATACGCAGTATTTT.

The chain couples TRBV10-2 to TRBJ2-3; 9 bases are shared with TRBD1. V shed 4 bases and J 0 bases; nucleotides not matched to a gene: 11. This CDR3 has 18 amino acids. The germline CDR1 and CDR2 sequences are WSHSY and SAAADI. This chain's CDR3 is CASSGRTGDISSTDTQYF. The CDR3 coding sequence is TGCGCCAGCAGTGGTAGGACAGGGGATATCTCTAGCACAGATACGCAGTATTTT.

This clone was counted between two and nine times. The rearrangement links TRBV19 to TRBJ1-5; perhaps TRBD1 as D (5 bases). CDR1 is LNHDA and CDR2 is SQIVND in the germline V gene (reference sequence). V dropped 5 bases and J dropped 5 bases, with 10 bases sitting between them. The CDR3 sequence is 13 residues long. This chain's CDR3 is CASSWQGDQPQHF. The CDR3 region has the DNA TGTGCCAGTAGTTGGCAGGGAGATCAGCCCCAGCATTTT. The full variable domain, rest sourced from reference TRBV19 and TRBJ1-5, is DGGITQSPKYLFRKEGQNVTLSCEQNLNHDAMYWYRQDPGQGLRLIYYSQIVNDFQKGDIAEGYSVSREKKESFPLTVTSAQKNPTAFYLCASSWQGDQPQHFGDGTRLSIL.